What follows are 21 T cell receptor beta chains derived from one specimen sequenced in a study of shared clonotypes between healthy human individuals. TCRdb's copy holds only in-frame clones and misses some; the assay was immunoSEQ multiplex PCR. The sample records roughly 2.2 million clones, approximately 95% being singletons. The sequenced material came from naive CD4+ T cells from PBMCs. Documented subset: CD45RA+ positively selected. These receptor sequences come from a man aged 18 to 29 in good health. Some clones in this sample may be carry-over from other donors' samples.

V usage is TRBV29-1 and J usage is TRBJ1-1; a possible D gene is TRBD1 (5 bases). Looked up from germline, CDR1 is SQVTM and CDR2 is ANQGSEA. V shed 3 bases and J shed 3 bases, with 11 bases lying between them. This CDR3 spans 13 amino acids. The CDR3: CSVEKGSDTEAFF. Here the CDR3 DNA reads TGCAGCGTTGAGAAGGGGAGTGACACTGAAGCTTTCTTT. Drawing the rest from reference TRBV29-1 and TRBJ1-1, the complete variable domain is SAVISQKPSRDICQRGTSLTIQCQVDSQVTMMFWYRQQPGQSLTLIATANQGSEATYESGFVIDKFPISRPNLTFSTLTVSNMSPEDSSIYLCSVEKGSDTEAFFGQGTRLTVV.

This sequence joins TRBV27 and TRBJ2-2, with 8 bases aligning to TRBD1. Germline lookup yields CDR1 MNHEY and CDR2 SMNVEV (reference sequence). J lost 0 bases, V lost 5 bases, and 5 bases had no gene match. This CDR3 is built from 16 residues. CDR3 sequence reads: CASSRGDRSNTGELFF. As DNA, the CDR3 is TGTGCCAGCAGTCGAGGGGACAGGTCGAACACCGGGGAGCTGTTTTTT.

V is TRBV6-5 and J is TRBJ1-2, with D tentatively TRBD1 (5 bases). This CDR3 has 14 amino acids. CDR1 and CDR2 (germline): MNHEY, SVGAGI. Trimming removed 0 bases at V and 8 bases at J, with 13 bases between. CDR3 nucleotide sequence: TGTGCCAGCAGTTACTCTGCGGTCCGGGGGGGCTACACCTTC. This translates into CASSYSAVRGGYTF.

V usage is TRBV19 and J usage is TRBJ2-2; D remains unclear. The germline CDR1 and CDR2 sequences are LNHDA and SQIVND (reference sequence). This CDR3 region has 14 residues. The ends were cut back, 4 bases at V and 4 bases at J, with 10 bases in the middle. CDR3 sequence reads: CASSTGRATGELFF. In DNA, the CDR3 is TGTGCCAGTAGTACCGGACGGGCCACCGGGGAGCTGTTTTTT.

This chain links TRBV28 with TRBJ1-2; 7 positions agree with TRBD1. The CDR3 spans 13 residues. Germline V lookup: CDR1 MDHEN, CDR2 SYDVKM. V was clipped by 7 bases and J by 7 bases; unmatched bases: 9. CDR3 bases: TGTGCCAGCAACCCAACGACAGGGTTTGGCTACACCTTC. Translated, it gives CASNPTTGFGYTF.

The genes are TRBV7-9 and TRBJ1-1, with 8 bases identical to TRBD1. The germline gives CDR1 SEHNR, CDR2 FQNEAQ (reference sequence). The CDR3 totals 18 residues. Trimming took 4 bases from V and 2 from J; bases not matched to a gene: 15. Here the CDR3 reads CASSSLPTLGQVNTEAFF. CDR3 nucleotides: TGTGCCAGCAGCTCGTTGCCTACCTTGGGACAGGTAAACACTGAAGCTTTCTTT.

The chain combines TRBV7-8 with TRBJ2-5; D gene ambiguous. Germline values: CDR1 SGHVS, CDR2 FQNEAQ. V gave up 1 base and J gave up 1 base, with 4 bases separating them. CDR3 length: 13 residues. CDR3 region: CASSLVAQETQYF. For the CDR3, the DNA is TGTGCCAGCAGCTTAGTAGCCCAAGAGACCCAGTACTTC.

Written as DNA, the CDR3 is TGTGCCAGCAGCGGCAGCTCCTACAATGAGCAGTTCTTC. As protein: CASSGSSYNEQFF. The gene calls are TRBV7-2 and TRBJ2-1; no firm D call. The CDR3 runs 13 residues. Trimming left V 5 bases short and J 0 bases short, with 5 bases between. CDR1 SGHTA and CDR2 FQGNSA come from the germline V gene.

This chain links TRBV7-2 with TRBJ2-7; D not certain. Between the trimmed V and J ends, which lost 5 bases and 1 base, there was a span of 12 bases. Looked up from germline, CDR1 is SGHTA and CDR2 is FQGNSA. The CDR3 extends over 14 amino acids. CDR3 residues: CASSPQVSSYEQYF. DNA for the CDR3: TGTGCCAGCAGCCCCCAGGTTAGTTCCTACGAGCAGTACTTC.

The table lists this clone with a count of one. The rearrangement joins TRBV7-9 to TRBJ2-1, with 7 nucleotides matching TRBD1. Germline assignment: CDR1 SEHNR and CDR2 FQNEAQ (reference sequence). The CDR3 is 15 residues long. The trim removed 5 bases at V and 4 bases at J, leaving 8 bases unmatched. In DNA, the CDR3 is TGTGCCAGCAGCCTGGACAGGACTTTATACAATGAGCAGTTCTTC. Encoded protein: CASSLDRTLYNEQFF.

V and J are TRBV11-2 and TRBJ2-2; D perhaps matches TRBD1 (5 bases). In germline, CDR1 is SGHAT, CDR2 FQNNGV. The length of the CDR3 is 13 residues. V lost 5 bases and J lost 5, with 9 bases in between. CDR3 region: CASSPRQTGELFF. The CDR3 DNA sequence: TGTGCCAGCAGCCCACGACAGACCGGGGAGCTGTTTTTT.

This clone was seen only once. The sample has other DNA sequences that encode this CDR3 too. The chain uses TRBV5-1 and TRBJ2-1; no definite D call. Germline CDR1 SGHRS, CDR2 YFSETQ. This CDR3 has 13 residues. V was cut by 2 bases and J by 5 bases, with 8 bases left in between. The CDR3 region is CASSLDRDNEQFF. In DNA form, the CDR3 reads TGCGCCAGCAGCTTAGATAGGGACAATGAGCAGTTCTTC.

This chain links TRBV6-5 with TRBJ2-7, with 11 nucleotides matching TRBD1. The germline CDR1 and CDR2 sequences are MNHEY and SVGAGI. V trimming: 5 bases; J trimming: 6 bases; junction bases outside the gene matches: 6. The CDR3 has 14 amino acids. CDR3 in amino acids: CASSQRTGGSEQYF. The CDR3 DNA reads as TGTGCCAGCAGTCAACGGACAGGGGGCAGCGAGCAGTACTTC.

The V call is TRBV18, the J call TRBJ1-1, with D perhaps TRBD1 (5 bases). CDR1 is KGHSH, CDR2 LQKENI, per germline. The V end was cut by 3 bases, the J end by 1 base, with 15 bases between. The length of the CDR3 is 16 residues. In DNA form, the CDR3 reads TGTGCCAGCTCACCGGTTTTAGGGGAGGGGAACACTGAAGCTTTCTTT. It translates to CASSPVLGEGNTEAFF.

With regard to this clone: The same CDR3 is also encoded by other DNA sequences in this sample. CDR3 in DNA: TGCGCCAGCAGCTTGGTTCTAGCGGGCTCCTACGAGCAGTACTTC. Translation gives CASSLVLAGSYEQYF. V usage is TRBV5-1 and J usage is TRBJ2-7; 8 nucleotides agree with TRBD2. Germline values: CDR1 SGHRS, CDR2 YFSETQ. Trimming took 0 bases from V and 0 from J; bases not matched to a gene: 2. The CDR3 covers 15 residues.

As to this clone: A read error may produce the germline difference seen at one junction end. The chain has TRBV15 and TRBJ2-7; D is perhaps TRBD1 or TRBD2 (5 bases each). Per germline, CDR1 LNHNV and CDR2 YYDKDF (reference sequence). There are 14 residues in the CDR3. The DNA for the CDR3 is TGTGCCACCAGCAGAGATCAGTCCCGGGGCCCACTCCGCTTC. Amino acids: CATSRDQSRGPLRF.

This chain's CDR3 is CASSGRGVGSGRAYNEQFF. The CDR3 DNA reads as TGTGCCAGCAGTGGGAGAGGGGTGGGTAGCGGGAGGGCCTACAATGAGCAGTTCTTC. The gene calls are TRBV6-1 and TRBJ2-1, with 11 bases identical to TRBD2. This CDR3 has 19 residues. Trimming at V came to 4 bases and at J to 2 bases, leaving 13 bases not matched to a gene. Germline V gene sequence: CDR1 MNHNS, CDR2 SASEGT.

The chain carries TRBV7-2 and TRBJ2-1, with 10 nucleotides matching TRBD2. Looked up from germline, CDR1 is SGHTA and CDR2 is FQGNSA. Trimming took 3 bases from V and 13 from J; bases not matched to a gene: 3. The CDR3 spans 12 residues. This CDR3 reads CASSLRTSGQFF. The CDR3 region has the DNA TGTGCCAGCAGCTTGCGGACTAGCGGACAGTTCTTC.

As regards this clone: Different DNA sequences within this sample yield the same CDR3. V gene TRBV6-1 combines with J gene TRBJ1-2; D may be TRBD1 (5 bases). The CDR3 loop spans 14 amino acids. The V end lost 3 bases, the J end lost 1 base, and 9 bases lay between the germline ends. Per germline, CDR1 MNHNS and CDR2 SASEGT. The CDR3 reads CASSELGGNYGYTF. CDR3 bases: TGTGCCAGCAGTGAGCTTGGGGGTAACTATGGCTACACCTTC.

The chain is built from TRBV28 and TRBJ2-3; TRBD2 is a possible D gene (6 bases). Germline V lookup: CDR1 MDHEN, CDR2 SYDVKM. This CDR3 spans 14 amino acids. Trimming took 6 bases from V and 4 from J, leaving 14 bases between them. The DNA of the CDR3 is TGTGCCAGCAGCCGCAGCCAGCGGGCAGATACGCAGTATTTT. It specifies CASSRSQRADTQYF.

V is TRBV27 and J is TRBJ1-1; tentative D call: TRBD1 (6 bases). The V gene lost 4 bases and the J gene lost 1 base, with 13 bases spanning the gap. Germline loops: CDR1 MNHEY, CDR2 SMNVEV (reference sequence). The CDR3 has 15 residues. This CDR3 is CASSSRQASNTEAFF. The CDR3 DNA reads TGTGCCAGCAGTTCCAGACAGGCATCGAACACTGAAGCTTTCTTT.